One and the same sample provided the 18 T cell receptor beta chains below, sequenced in a study of T cell responses to AZD1222 COVID-19 vaccine. The protocol was immunoSEQ multiplex PCR, while the TCRdb copy is restricted to in-frame clones and leaves out a portion. Of around 140,000 clones listed, about nine tenths are singletons. This specimen consisted of peripheral blood, obtained on day 0 of AZD1222 vaccination. These receptors originate from an adult in good health.

The chain uses TRBV2 and TRBJ2-1, with 8 bases matching TRBD2. Germline V CDR1 and CDR2: SNHLY, FYNNEI. The J segment lost 1 base and the V segment lost 11 bases, leaving 4 bases of the junction unmatched. The CDR3 contains 13 residues. The chain's CDR3 is CAGLALSYNEQFF. For the CDR3, the DNA is TGTGCCGGACTAGCATTGTCCTACAATGAGCAGTTCTTC.

V is TRBV5-1 and J is TRBJ2-7; 8 nucleotides agree with TRBD2. From germline, CDR1 is SGHRS and CDR2 YFSETQ. The CDR3 spans 14 residues. After removal of 1 base from V and 4 bases from J, the junction contained 4 bases not matched to a gene. The CDR3 sequence is CASSLSGSQYEQYF. The DNA of the CDR3 is TGCGCCAGCAGCTTGAGCGGGAGCCAGTACGAGCAGTACTTC. The entire variable domain, with the rest obtained from reference TRBV5-1 and TRBJ2-7, is as follows: KAGVTQTPRYLIKTRGQQVTLSCSPISGHRSVSWYQQTPGQGLQFLFEYFSETQRNKGNFPGRFSGRQFSNSRSEMNVSTLELGDSALYLCASSLSGSQYEQYFGPGTRLTVT.

This chain joins TRBV27 and TRBJ2-7, with a tentative D call TRBD1 (6 bases). The CDR3 is made up of 14 amino acids. Per the germline V gene, CDR1 is MNHEY and CDR2 is SMNVEV (reference sequence). The V and J ends lost 4 bases and 7 bases respectively, with 17 bases between them. The CDR3 protein is CASSSAGELREQYF. The CDR3 DNA sequence: TGTGCCAGCAGTTCTGCAGGGGAGTTAAGGGAGCAGTACTTC.

The CDR3 is CASSRSGSGGSYEQYF. Here the CDR3 DNA reads TGCGCCAGCAGCCGGTCCGGTTCGGGGGGTAGCTACGAGCAGTACTTC. V is TRBV4-1 and J is TRBJ2-7; 7 nucleotides match TRBD2. V dropped 4 bases and J dropped 3; count of bases not matched to a gene: 12. Germline-derived CDR1 and CDR2 are MGHRA and YSYEKL. The CDR3 contains 16 residues.

The chain uses TRBV10-3 and TRBJ2-7; the D call may be TRBD1 or TRBD2 (5 bases each). This CDR3 is 12 amino acids long. Per germline, CDR1 ENHRY and CDR2 SYGVKD. V was cut by 11 bases and J by 4 bases, with 15 bases left in between. The CDR3 region is CASGVQGYEQYF. Here the CDR3 DNA reads TGTGCCTCCGGGGTCCAGGGATACGAGCAGTACTTC.

Of note for this clone: One end of the junction is discordant with germline, which a read error may explain. This chain connects TRBV11-3 to TRBJ2-1; a weak D match, TRBD2 (6 bases). Germline CDR1 SGHNT, CDR2 YENEEA. The CDR3 is 13 amino acids. CDR3 loop: CASSLAEISEQFF. CDR3 DNA: TGTGCCAGCAGTTTAGCGGAAATAAGCGAGCAGTTCTTC.

The chain uses TRBV18 and TRBJ2-2; D uncertain. V lost 2 bases and J lost 1, with 2 bases in between. The CDR3 totals 13 residues. The germline gives CDR1 KGHSH, CDR2 LQKENI. CDR3 coding DNA: TGTGCCAGCTCACCAGGGAACACCGGGGAGCTGTTTTTT. This translates into CASSPGNTGELFF.

This clone showed up just once. The chain uses TRBV28 and TRBJ1-4; maybe TRBD1 (5 bases). The CDR3 loop spans 14 amino acids. Trimming took off 5 bases at V and 8 bases at J, with 15 bases between the two ends. CDR1 is MDHEN and CDR2 is SYDVKM in the germline V gene. CDR3 region: CASSRAGIHEKLFF. In DNA, the CDR3 is TGTGCCAGCAGTCGCGCAGGGATACACGAAAAACTGTTTTTT. The variable domain in full, with the rest retrieved from reference TRBV28 and TRBJ1-4, is DVKVTQSSRYLVKRTGEKVFLECVQDMDHENMFWYRQDPGLGLRLIYFSYDVKMKEKGDIPEGYSVSREKKERFSLILESASTNQTSMYLCASSRAGIHEKLFFGSGTQLSVL.

V and J are TRBV9 and TRBJ2-3; D possibly uses TRBD1 or TRBD2 (6 bases each). Germline V lookup: CDR1 SGDLS, CDR2 YYNGEE. There are 17 residues in the CDR3. Trimming pared 6 bases from V and 0 bases from J, leaving 20 bases between. The CDR3 sequence is CASTPLGGTTSTDTQYF. The CDR3 DNA reads TGTGCCAGCACCCCCTTAGGAGGGACAACTAGCACAGATACGCAGTATTTT.

This clone has only one observation. In the same sample, other DNA sequences code for this CDR3. V usage is TRBV20-1 and J usage is TRBJ2-7, with D uncertain. The V end was cut by 5 bases, the J end by 4 bases, with 9 bases between. CDR1 is DFQATT, CDR2 SNEGSKA, per germline (reference sequence). The CDR3 has 11 amino acids. The CDR3 loop is CSAPGVYEQYF. The CDR3 DNA is TGCAGTGCTCCCGGAGTTTACGAGCAGTACTTC.

The rearrangement uses TRBV28 and TRBJ2-2; possible D gene TRBD2, 5 bases. Trimming pared 2 bases from V and 7 bases from J, leaving 11 bases between. Per germline, CDR1 MDHEN and CDR2 SYDVKM. The CDR3 contains 14 residues. The CDR3 loop is CASSLVPAGGELFF. The CDR3 DNA follows: TGTGCCAGCAGTTTAGTCCCGGCGGGCGGGGAGCTGTTTTTT.

The rearrangement links TRBV7-9 to TRBJ1-1; D unresolved. This CDR3 is 14 amino acids long. V was shortened by 1 base and J by 1 base, with 7 bases between the two germline ends. Germline CDR1 is SEHNR and CDR2 is FQNEAQ (reference sequence). CDR3 loop: CASSLGSGNTEAFF. CDR3 in DNA: TGTGCCAGCAGCTTAGGTTCCGGGAACACTGAAGCTTTCTTT.

The genes are TRBV5-1 and TRBJ2-7; 7 bases are shared with TRBD1. CDR1 and CDR2 from the germline V gene are SGHRS and YFSETQ. This CDR3 is built from 14 residues. V gave up 2 bases and J gave up 0 bases; unmatched junction bases: 2. This chain's CDR3 is CASSFGTVSYEQYF. The CDR3 nucleotides are TGCGCCAGCAGCTTCGGGACAGTCTCCTACGAGCAGTACTTC. Together with reference TRBV5-1 and TRBJ2-7, the CDR3 gives the full variable domain: KAGVTQTPRYLIKTRGQQVTLSCSPISGHRSVSWYQQTPGQGLQFLFEYFSETQRNKGNFPGRFSGRQFSNSRSEMNVSTLELGDSALYLCASSFGTVSYEQYFGPGTRLTVT.

V usage is TRBV19 and J usage is TRBJ1-1; TRBD1 matches 7 bases. CDR1 is LNHDA and CDR2 is SQIVND in the germline V gene (reference sequence). The CDR3 contains 16 residues. The V and J ends lost 4 bases and 1 base, in that order; junction bases with no gene match: 9. The CDR3 DNA reads TGTGCCAGTAGTACGGGTATCGACAGGGCGAACACTGAAGCTTTCTTT. Its protein product is CASSTGIDRANTEAFF.

In this sample, this clone turned up once. The chain joins TRBV7-8 to TRBJ2-2; 12 nucleotides match TRBD2. The trim removed 3 bases at V and 5 bases at J, leaving 7 bases unmatched. Per the germline V gene, CDR1 is SGHVS and CDR2 is FQNEAQ. This CDR3 comprises 17 residues. CDR3 in DNA: TGTGCCAGCAGCTTCGGACTAGCGGGATTGGGGACCGGGGAGCTGTTTTTT. Its translation is CASSFGLAGLGTGELFF. Filled out from reference TRBV7-8 and TRBJ2-2, the complete variable domain reads GAGVSQSPRYKVAKRGQDVALRCDPISGHVSLFWYQQALGQGPEFLTYFQNEAQLDKSGLPSDRFFAERPEGSVSTLKIQRTQQEDSAVYLCASSFGLAGLGTGELFFGEGSRLTVL.

This sequence joins TRBV9 and TRBJ2-1; D remains unclear. Germline lookup yields CDR1 SGDLS and CDR2 YYNGEE. The V end lost 5 bases, the J end lost 3 bases, and 6 bases lay between the germline ends. CDR3 length: 12 residues. CDR3 nucleotides: TGTGCCAGCAGTCGAGGCTACAATGAGCAGTTCTTC. It specifies CASSRGYNEQFF.

The genes are TRBV7-3 and TRBJ1-1; 11 bases align to TRBD1. CDR3 length: 17 amino acids. V trimming: 0 bases; J trimming: 2 bases; junction bases outside the gene matches: 5. CDR1 is SGHTA, CDR2 FQGTGA, per germline. The CDR3 sequence: CASSLTGTGGLNTEAFF. The CDR3 DNA follows: TGTGCCAGCAGCTTAACAGGGACAGGGGGGCTAAACACTGAAGCTTTCTTT. The full variable domain, rest sourced from reference TRBV7-3 and TRBJ1-1, is GAGVSQTPSNKVTEKGKYVELRCDPISGHTALYWYRQSLGQGPEFLIYFQGTGAADDSGLPNDRFFAVRPEGSVSTLKIQRTERGDSAVYLCASSLTGTGGLNTEAFFGQGTRLTVV.

This chain connects TRBV6-5 to TRBJ2-5; perhaps TRBD1 as D (5 bases). The germline V gene has CDR1 MNHEY and CDR2 SVGAGI. V lost 7 bases and J 5 bases, leaving 14 bases between the germline ends. This CDR3 has 13 amino acids. CDR3 loop: CASKYGAMETQYF. The CDR3 region has the DNA TGTGCCAGCAAGTATGGGGCCATGGAGACCCAGTACTTC.